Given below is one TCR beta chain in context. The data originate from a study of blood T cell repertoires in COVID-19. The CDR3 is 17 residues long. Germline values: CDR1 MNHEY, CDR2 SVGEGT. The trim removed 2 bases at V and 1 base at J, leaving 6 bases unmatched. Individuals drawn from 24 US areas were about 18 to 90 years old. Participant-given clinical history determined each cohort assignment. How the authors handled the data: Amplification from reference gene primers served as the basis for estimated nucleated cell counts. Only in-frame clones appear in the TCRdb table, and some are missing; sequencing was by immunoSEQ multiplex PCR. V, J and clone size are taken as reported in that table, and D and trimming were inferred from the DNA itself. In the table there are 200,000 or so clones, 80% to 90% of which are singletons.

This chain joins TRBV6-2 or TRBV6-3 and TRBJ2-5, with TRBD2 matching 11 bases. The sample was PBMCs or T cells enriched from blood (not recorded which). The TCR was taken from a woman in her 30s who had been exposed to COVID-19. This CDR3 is CASSYGRLAGFQETQYF. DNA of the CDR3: TGTGCCAGCAGTTACGGCCGACTAGCGGGATTCCAAGAGACCCAGTACTTC.